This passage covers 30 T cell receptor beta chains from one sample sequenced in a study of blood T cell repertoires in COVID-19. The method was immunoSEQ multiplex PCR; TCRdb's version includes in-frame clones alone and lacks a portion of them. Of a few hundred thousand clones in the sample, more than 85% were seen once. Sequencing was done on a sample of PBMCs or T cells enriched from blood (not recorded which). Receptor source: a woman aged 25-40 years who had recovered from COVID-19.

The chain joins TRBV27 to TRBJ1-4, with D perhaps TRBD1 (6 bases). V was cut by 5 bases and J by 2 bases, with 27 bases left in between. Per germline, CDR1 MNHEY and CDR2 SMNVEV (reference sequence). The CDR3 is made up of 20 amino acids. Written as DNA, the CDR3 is TGTGCCAGCAGTGCTCCGGGACATCAAATTGCCCCTATTACTAATGAAAAACTGTTTTTT. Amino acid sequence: CASSAPGHQIAPITNEKLFF. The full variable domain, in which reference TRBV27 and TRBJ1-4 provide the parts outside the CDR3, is EAQVTQNPRYLITVTGKKLTVTCSQNMNHEYMSWYRQDPGLGLRQIYYSMNVEVTDKGDVPEGYKVSRKEKRNFPLILESPSPNQTSLYFCASSAPGHQIAPITNEKLFFGSGTQLSVL.

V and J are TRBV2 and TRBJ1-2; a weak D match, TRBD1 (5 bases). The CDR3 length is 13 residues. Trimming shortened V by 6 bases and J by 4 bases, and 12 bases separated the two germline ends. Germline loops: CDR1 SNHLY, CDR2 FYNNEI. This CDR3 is CASRVTATYGYTF. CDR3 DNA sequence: TGTGCCAGCAGGGTGACAGCGACCTATGGCTACACCTTC.

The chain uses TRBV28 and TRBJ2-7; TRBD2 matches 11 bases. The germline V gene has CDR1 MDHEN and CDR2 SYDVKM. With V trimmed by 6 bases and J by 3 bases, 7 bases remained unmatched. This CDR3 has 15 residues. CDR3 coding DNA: TGTGCCAGCAGCCGGAGACTAGCGGGGAACTACGAGCAGTACTTC. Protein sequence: CASSRRLAGNYEQYF.

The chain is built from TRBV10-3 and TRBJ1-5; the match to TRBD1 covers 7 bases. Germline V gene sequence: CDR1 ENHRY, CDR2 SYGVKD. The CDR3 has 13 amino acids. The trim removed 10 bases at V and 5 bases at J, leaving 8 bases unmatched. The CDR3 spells CATQDRLHQPQHF. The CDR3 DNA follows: TGTGCCACCCAGGACAGGCTGCATCAGCCCCAGCATTTT.

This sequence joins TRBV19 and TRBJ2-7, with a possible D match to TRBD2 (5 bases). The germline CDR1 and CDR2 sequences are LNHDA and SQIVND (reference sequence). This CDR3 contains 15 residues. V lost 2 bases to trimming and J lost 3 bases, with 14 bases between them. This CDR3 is CASSITIRGNYEQYF. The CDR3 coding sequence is TGTGCCAGTAGTATAACTATTAGAGGGAACTACGAGCAGTACTTC.

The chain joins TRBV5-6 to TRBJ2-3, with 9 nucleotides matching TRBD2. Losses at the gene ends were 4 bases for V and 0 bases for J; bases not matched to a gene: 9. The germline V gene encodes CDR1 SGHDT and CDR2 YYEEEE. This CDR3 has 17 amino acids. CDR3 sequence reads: CASSNIAGATSTDTQYF. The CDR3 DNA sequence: TGTGCCAGCAGCAATATAGCGGGGGCAACTAGCACAGATACGCAGTATTTT.

The CDR3 here is CASSYTPTRSTDTQYF. The CDR3 DNA is TGTGCCAGCAGTTACACCCCCACGAGGAGCACAGATACGCAGTATTTT. The chain couples TRBV6-5 to TRBJ2-3; D is unclear. The V gene's germline CDR1 is MNHEY and CDR2 SVGAGI. Trimming removed 2 bases at V and 0 bases at J, with 12 bases between. The length of the CDR3 is 16 residues.

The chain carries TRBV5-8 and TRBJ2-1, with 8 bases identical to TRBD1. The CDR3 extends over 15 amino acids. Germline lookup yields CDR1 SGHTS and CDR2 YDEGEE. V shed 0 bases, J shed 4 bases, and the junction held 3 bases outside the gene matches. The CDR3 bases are TGTGCCAGCAGCTTGGGAGGACAGGGATACAATGAGCAGTTCTTC. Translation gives CASSLGGQGYNEQFF.

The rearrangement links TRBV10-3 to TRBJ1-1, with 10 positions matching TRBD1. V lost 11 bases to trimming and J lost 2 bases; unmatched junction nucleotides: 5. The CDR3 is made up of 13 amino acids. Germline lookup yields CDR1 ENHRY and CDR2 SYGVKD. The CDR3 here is CALRTGGNTEAFF. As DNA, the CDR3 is TGTGCCTTAAGGACAGGGGGTAACACTGAAGCTTTCTTT.

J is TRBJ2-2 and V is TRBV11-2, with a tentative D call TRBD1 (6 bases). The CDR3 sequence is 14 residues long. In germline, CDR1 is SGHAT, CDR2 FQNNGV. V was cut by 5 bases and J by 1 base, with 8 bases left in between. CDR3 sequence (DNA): TGTGCCAGCAGCGGGACAAGGAACACCGGGGAGCTGTTTTTT. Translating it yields CASSGTRNTGELFF.

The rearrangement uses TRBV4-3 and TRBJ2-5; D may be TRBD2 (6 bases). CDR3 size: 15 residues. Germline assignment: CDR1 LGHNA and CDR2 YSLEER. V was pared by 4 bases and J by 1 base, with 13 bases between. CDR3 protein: CASSPGLAPQETQYF. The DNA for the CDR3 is TGCGCCAGCAGCCCAGGGCTAGCGCCCCAAGAGACCCAGTACTTC.

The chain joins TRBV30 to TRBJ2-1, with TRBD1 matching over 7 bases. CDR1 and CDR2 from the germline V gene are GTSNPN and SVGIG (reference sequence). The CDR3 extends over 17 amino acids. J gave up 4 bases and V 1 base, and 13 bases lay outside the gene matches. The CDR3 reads CAWSGFTGTERYNEQFF. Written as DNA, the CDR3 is TGTGCCTGGAGTGGATTCACCGGGACAGAGCGTTACAATGAGCAGTTCTTC.

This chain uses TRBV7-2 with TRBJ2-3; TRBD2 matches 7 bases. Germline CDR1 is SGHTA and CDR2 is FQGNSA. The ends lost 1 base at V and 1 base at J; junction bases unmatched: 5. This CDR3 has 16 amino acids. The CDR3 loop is CASSLVALARTDTQYF. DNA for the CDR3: TGTGCCAGCAGCTTAGTCGCACTAGCGCGCACAGATACGCAGTATTTT.

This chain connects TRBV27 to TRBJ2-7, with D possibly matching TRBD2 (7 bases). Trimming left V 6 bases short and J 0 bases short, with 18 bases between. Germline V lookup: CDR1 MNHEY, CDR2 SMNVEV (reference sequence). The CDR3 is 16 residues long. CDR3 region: CASRMRGGPSSYEQYF. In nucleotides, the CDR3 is TGTGCCAGCAGAATGAGGGGGGGACCTTCCTCCTACGAGCAGTACTTC.

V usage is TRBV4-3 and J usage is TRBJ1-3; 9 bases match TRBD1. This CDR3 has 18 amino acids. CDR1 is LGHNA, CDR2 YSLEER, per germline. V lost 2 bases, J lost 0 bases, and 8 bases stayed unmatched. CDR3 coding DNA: TGCGCCAGCAGCCAACTTTCCGGGACAGGGACCTCTGGAAACACCATATATTTT. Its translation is CASSQLSGTGTSGNTIYF.

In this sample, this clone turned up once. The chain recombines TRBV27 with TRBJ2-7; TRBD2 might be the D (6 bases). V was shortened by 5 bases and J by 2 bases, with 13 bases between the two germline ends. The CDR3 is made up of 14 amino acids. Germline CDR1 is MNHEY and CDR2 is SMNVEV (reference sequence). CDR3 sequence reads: CASSLGTGAYEQYF. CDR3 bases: TGTGCCAGCAGTCTAGGGACGGGAGCCTACGAGCAGTACTTC.

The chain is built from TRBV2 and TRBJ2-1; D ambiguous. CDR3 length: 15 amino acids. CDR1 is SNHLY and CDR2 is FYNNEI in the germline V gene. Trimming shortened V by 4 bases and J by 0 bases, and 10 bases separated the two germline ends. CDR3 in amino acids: CASSVGQISYNEQFF. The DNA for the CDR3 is TGTGCCAGCAGTGTTGGTCAGATCTCCTACAATGAGCAGTTCTTC.

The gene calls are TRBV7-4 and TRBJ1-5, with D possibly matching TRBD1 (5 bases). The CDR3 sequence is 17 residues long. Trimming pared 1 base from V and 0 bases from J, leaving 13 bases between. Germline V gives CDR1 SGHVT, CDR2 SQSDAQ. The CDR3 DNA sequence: TGTGCCAGCAGCTTAGGGGGCACGCGATCTAGCAATCAGCCCCAGCATTTT. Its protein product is CASSLGGTRSSNQPQHF.

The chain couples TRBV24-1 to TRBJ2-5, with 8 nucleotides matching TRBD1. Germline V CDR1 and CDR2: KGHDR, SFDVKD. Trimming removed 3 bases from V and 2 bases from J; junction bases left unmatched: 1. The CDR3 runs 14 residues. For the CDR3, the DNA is TGTGCCACCAGTGATAACAGGGGGCAAGAGACCCAGTACTTC. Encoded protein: CATSDNRGQETQYF.

CDR3: CASSLSPGFLGSGANVLTF. The DNA for the CDR3 is TGTGCCAGCAGTTTATCTCCCGGGTTTCTCGGTTCTGGGGCCAACGTCCTGACTTTC. The chain employs TRBV27 and TRBJ2-6; D remains ambiguous. The length of the CDR3 is 19 residues. Germline V gene data show CDR1 as MNHEY and CDR2 as SMNVEV (reference sequence). The germline V and J ends were trimmed by 0 bases and 1 base, with 16 bases remaining between them.

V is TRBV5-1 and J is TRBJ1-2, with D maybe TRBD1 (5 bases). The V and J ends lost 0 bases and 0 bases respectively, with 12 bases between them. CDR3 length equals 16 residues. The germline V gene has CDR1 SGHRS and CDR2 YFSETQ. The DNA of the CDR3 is TGCGCCAGCAGCTTGGAGCCCGACAGAGCTAACTATGGCTACACCTTC. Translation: CASSLEPDRANYGYTF.

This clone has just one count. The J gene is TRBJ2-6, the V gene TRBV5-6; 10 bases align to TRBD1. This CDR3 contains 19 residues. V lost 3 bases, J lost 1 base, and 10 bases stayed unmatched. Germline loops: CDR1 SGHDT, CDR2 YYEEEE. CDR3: CASSSWGDRGRSGANVLTF. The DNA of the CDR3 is TGTGCCAGCAGCTCATGGGGTGACAGGGGGCGATCTGGGGCCAACGTCCTGACTTTC.

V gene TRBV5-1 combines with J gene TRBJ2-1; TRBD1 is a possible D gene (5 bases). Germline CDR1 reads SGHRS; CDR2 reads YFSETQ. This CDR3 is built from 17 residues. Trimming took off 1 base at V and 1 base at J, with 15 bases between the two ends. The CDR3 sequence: CASSLRSRGESYNEQFF. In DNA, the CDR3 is TGCGCCAGCAGCTTGAGGTCTAGGGGTGAGTCCTACAATGAGCAGTTCTTC.

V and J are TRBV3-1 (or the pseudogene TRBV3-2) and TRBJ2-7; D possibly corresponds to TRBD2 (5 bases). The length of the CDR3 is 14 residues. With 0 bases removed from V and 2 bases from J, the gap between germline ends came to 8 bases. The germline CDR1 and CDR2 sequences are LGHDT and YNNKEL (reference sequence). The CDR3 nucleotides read TGTGCCAGCAGCCAAGAGGGAGTACCCTACGAGCAGTACTTC. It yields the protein CASSQEGVPYEQYF.

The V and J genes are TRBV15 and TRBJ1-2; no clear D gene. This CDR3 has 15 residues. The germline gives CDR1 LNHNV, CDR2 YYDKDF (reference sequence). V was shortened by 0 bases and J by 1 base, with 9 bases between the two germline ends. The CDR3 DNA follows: TGTGCCACCAGCAGAGATAGAGGAGTTAACTATGGCTACACCTTC. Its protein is CATSRDRGVNYGYTF. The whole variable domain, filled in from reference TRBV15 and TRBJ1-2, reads DAMVIQNPRYQVTQFGKPVTLSCSQTLNHNVMYWYQQKSSQAPKLLFHYYDKDFNNEADTPDNFQSRRPNTSFCFLDIRSPGLGDTAMYLCATSRDRGVNYGYTFGSGTRLTVV.

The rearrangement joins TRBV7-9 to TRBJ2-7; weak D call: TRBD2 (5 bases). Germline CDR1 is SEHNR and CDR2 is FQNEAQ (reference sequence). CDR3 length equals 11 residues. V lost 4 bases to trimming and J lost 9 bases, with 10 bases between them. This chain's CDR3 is CASSSGLGQYF. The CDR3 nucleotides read TGTGCCAGCAGCTCCGGACTGGGGCAGTACTTC.

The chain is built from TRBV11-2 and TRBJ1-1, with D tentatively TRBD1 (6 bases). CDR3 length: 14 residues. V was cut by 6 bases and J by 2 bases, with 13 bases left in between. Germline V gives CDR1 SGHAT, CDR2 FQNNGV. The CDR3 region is CASSQDRTNTEAFF. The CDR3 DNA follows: TGTGCCAGCAGTCAAGACAGGACCAACACTGAAGCTTTCTTT.

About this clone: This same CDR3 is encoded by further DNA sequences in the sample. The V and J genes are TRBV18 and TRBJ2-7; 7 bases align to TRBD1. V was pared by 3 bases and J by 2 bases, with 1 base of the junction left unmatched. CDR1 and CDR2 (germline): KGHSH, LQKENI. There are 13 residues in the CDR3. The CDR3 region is CASSPDRAYEQYF. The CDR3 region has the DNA TGTGCCAGCTCACCTGACAGGGCCTACGAGCAGTACTTC.

As DNA, the CDR3 is TGCGCCAGCAGACCGGGACAGGGATTTCGTGGCTACACCTTC. This gives the protein CASRPGQGFRGYTF. The genes are TRBV4-3 and TRBJ1-2; TRBD1 agrees at 9 bases. Per the germline V gene, CDR1 is LGHNA and CDR2 is YSLEER. The CDR3 sequence is 14 residues long. V shed 6 bases and J 7 bases; nucleotides not matched to a gene: 9.

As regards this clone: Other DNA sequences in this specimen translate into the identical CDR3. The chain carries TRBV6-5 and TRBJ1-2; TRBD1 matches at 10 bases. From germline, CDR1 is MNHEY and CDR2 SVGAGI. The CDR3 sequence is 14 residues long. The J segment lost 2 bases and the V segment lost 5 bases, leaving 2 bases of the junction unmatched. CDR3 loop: CASSRTGGNYGYTF. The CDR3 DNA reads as TGTGCCAGCAGTAGGACAGGGGGAAACTATGGCTACACCTTC.